This T cell receptor (beta chain) originates from a study of CD8+CD57+ T cells in acquired aplastic anemia. This clonotype was detected many times. What it recognizes is unknown. Study-level findings and limits: About 30 CD8+ CDR3 sequences occurred in both the patients and the controls.

V was clipped by 4 bases and J by 8 bases; unmatched bases: 9. CDR1 is SGHTS, CDR2 YDEGEE, per germline. CDR3 length equals 14 residues. It was genomic DNA that served as the template for profiling TCR beta VDJ and CDR3. From the reads, TCRdb called clonotypes with MiXCR, one entry per CDR3 protein. Of 200,000 or so distinct CDR3 sequences in the sample, around 65% were seen once. Sequenced input: sorted CD4+, CD8+, or CD8+CD57+ T cells (not recorded which) from PBMCs. The source of this sequence is a human donor with severe aplastic anemia or a healthy control (not recorded which). This chain uses TRBV5-8 with TRBJ1-3, with 7 bases lining up with TRBD1. The CDR3 coding sequence is TGTGCCAGCAGCCAGACAGGGTGGGATGACACCATATATTTT. Translated, it gives CASSQTGWDDTIYF.